A single sample is the source of the 14 T cell receptor beta chains below, sequenced in a study of regulatory T cells in long-lasting Graves disease. Library construction for TCR beta used iRepertoire HTBI primers and Arm-PCR of CDR3 regions. TCRdb reprocessed the multiplex PCR reads via MiXCR and lists one record per CDR3 protein. The sample contains some 440,000 distinct CDR3 sequences, 20% to 25% of which appear only once. Documented time point: persistent/refractory GD, antithyroid drugs over 5 years with positive TRAb. PBMC-extracted RNA yielded the TCR library. The sample was peripheral blood mononuclear cells (PBMCs), taken when the disease was refractory, from a patient treated with antithyroid drugs. These receptors all come from a female donor with Graves disease.

Points on this clonotype: A far larger clone lies a single base away; this is likely a read error. No conserved phenylalanine or tryptophan ends this CDR3, so it is likely a read error. The chain links TRBV6-1 to TRBJ2-2, with a weak D call TRBD1 (5 bases). TRBJ1-1 explains the end of the DNA better; the J call may be wrong. This CDR3 spans 13 amino acids. CDR1 MNHNS and CDR2 SASEGT come from the germline V gene. The CDR3 loop reads CATLGLGKSEAFL. In nucleotides, the CDR3 is TGTGCCACCCTGGGACTGGGGAAGTCTGAAGCTTTCCTT.

Of note for this clonotype: A read error may be the cause here, since a much bigger clone is one base away. The DNA of the CDR3 is TGTGCCAGCAGTTCACAGGGGGACTACGAGCGGTACTTC. It encodes CASSSQGDYERYF. The V and J genes are TRBV27 and TRBJ2-7; weak D call: TRBD1 (8 bases). This CDR3 is 13 amino acids long. Looked up from germline, CDR1 is MNHEY and CDR2 is SMNVEV (reference sequence).

The V gene is TRBV28, the J gene TRBJ2-1; D is possibly TRBD1 (5 bases). The V gene lost 6 bases and the J gene lost 9 bases, with 9 bases spanning the gap. Germline V gene lookup returns CDR1 MDHEN and CDR2 SYDVKM. This CDR3 comprises 11 residues. The CDR3 DNA reads as TGTGCCAGCAGCCTACAGGCTGAGCAGTTCTTC. It is translated as CASSLQAEQFF.

This chain uses TRBV28 with TRBJ1-5; 8 nucleotides match TRBD1. Germline V gene data show CDR1 as MDHEN and CDR2 as SYDVKM. This CDR3 has 15 amino acids. The V and J ends lost 4 bases and 4 bases, in that order; junction bases with no gene match: 6. Here the CDR3 reads CASSSQGGINQPQHF. In nucleotides, the CDR3 is TGTGCCAGCAGTTCACAGGGGGGGATAAATCAGCCCCAGCATTTT.

This clonotype was observed at least ten times. This chain links TRBV2 with TRBJ2-7; TRBD1 matches 7 bases. V trimming: 2 bases; J trimming: 2 bases; junction bases outside the gene matches: 9. The CDR3 totals 16 residues. Germline V gives CDR1 SNHLY, CDR2 FYNNEI. The CDR3 protein is CASSERDSLSAYEQYF. The CDR3 coding sequence is TGTGCCAGCAGTGAAAGGGACAGCCTATCGGCCTACGAGCAGTACTTC.

This clonotype came up a few times. This sequence joins TRBV20-1 and TRBJ2-5; 9 positions agree with TRBD2. CDR3 size: 13 residues. Trimming at V came to 2 bases and at J to 9 bases, leaving 7 bases not matched to a gene. The germline CDR1 and CDR2 sequences are DFQATT and SNEGSKA (reference sequence). In DNA form, the CDR3 reads TGCAGTGCTAGAATCGCGGGAGGGCCGGCCCAGTACTTC. Residues: CSARIAGGPAQYF.

Many counts were recorded for this clonotype. The V gene is TRBV2, the J gene TRBJ2-5, with 8 nucleotides matching TRBD2. Germline V gene lookup returns CDR1 SNHLY and CDR2 FYNNEI. The CDR3 extends over 15 amino acids. V gave up 2 bases and J gave up 4 bases; unmatched junction bases: 6. CDR3 loop: CASSESGSGGETQYF. CDR3 bases: TGTGCCAGCAGTGAAAGCGGGAGCGGCGGAGAGACCCAGTACTTC.

V gene TRBV5-5 combines with J gene TRBJ2-5; TRBD2 agrees at 7 bases. With V trimmed by 1 base and J by 2 bases, 5 bases remained unmatched. Germline CDR1 and CDR2: SGHKS and YYEKEE (reference sequence). CDR3 length: 15 amino acids. The CDR3: CASSLFRGLQETQYF. CDR3 in DNA: TGTGCCAGCAGCTTGTTTCGGGGACTACAAGAGACCCAGTACTTC.

This clonotype occurred once. CDR3 loop: CSAPRLAGEVVTDTQYF. The CDR3 region has the DNA TGCAGTGCTCCGCGACTAGCGGGAGAGGTAGTCACAGATACGCAGTATTTT. V is TRBV20-1 and J is TRBJ2-3; 12 nucleotides match TRBD2. The trim removed 5 bases at V and 2 bases at J, leaving 11 bases unmatched. Germline V gives CDR1 DFQATT, CDR2 SNEGSKA (reference sequence). This CDR3 is built from 17 residues.

As regards this clonotype: No conserved phenylalanine or tryptophan ends this CDR3, so it is likely a read error. The chain joins TRBV7-2 to TRBJ2-5, with 9 bases lining up with TRBD1. V was pared by 5 bases and J by 7 bases, with 11 bases of the junction left unmatched. In germline, CDR1 is SGHTA, CDR2 FQGNSA. There are 15 residues in the CDR3. The CDR3 sequence: CASSPRTGAEGTQYS. CDR3 DNA: TGTGCCAGCAGCCCACGGACAGGGGCAGAAGGGACCCAGTACTCC.

This clonotype was detected many times. The genes are TRBV12-3 or TRBV12-4 and TRBJ2-7; D is undetermined. CDR3 length equals 17 residues. Trimming removed 5 bases from V and 2 bases from J, with 22 bases in between. The CDR3 region is CASSRSPRPDWPYEQYF. The CDR3 DNA reads TGTGCCAGCAGTCGTTCTCCGCGACCTGATTGGCCCTACGAGCAGTACTTC.

This clonotype was observed at least ten times. The rearrangement links TRBV6-5 to TRBJ2-5; D not certain. In germline, CDR1 is MNHEY, CDR2 SVGAGI. The CDR3 loop spans 11 amino acids. V shed 0 bases and J shed 4 bases, with 0 bases lying between them. CDR3 in DNA: TGTGCCAGCAGTTACTCAGAGACCCAGTACTTC. The encoded protein is CASSYSETQYF.

This clonotype was detected only a few times. The J gene is TRBJ2-1, the V gene TRBV7-9; the match to TRBD2 covers 11 bases. This CDR3 region has 14 residues. Germline values: CDR1 SEHNR, CDR2 FQNEAQ (reference sequence). Trimming at V came to 6 bases and at J to 5 bases, leaving 3 bases not matched to a gene. The CDR3 DNA reads as TGTGCCAGCAGGACTAGCGGGACCCACAATGAGCAGTTCTTC. Translation: CASRTSGTHNEQFF.

This clonotype was seen only a few times. The chain employs TRBV6-2 or TRBV6-3 and TRBJ2-5, with a weak D call TRBD1 (5 bases). V shed 6 bases and J shed 4 bases, with 18 bases lying between them. From germline, CDR1 is MNHEY and CDR2 SVGEGT. The CDR3 contains 15 residues. This CDR3 reads CASRAEVRQIETQYF. The CDR3 DNA reads as TGTGCCAGCAGGGCAGAGGTGCGACAGATAGAGACCCAGTACTTC.